The 29 T cell receptor beta chains reported below all come from one sample, sequenced in a study of OX40 agonist ivuxolimab in advanced cancers. The library was built by means of the immunoSEQ multiplex PCR assay. What TCRdb holds here is the immuneACCESS table cut down to in-frame rearrangements. Part of the clones is not present; checked against another copy, under half of the missing clones reflect an unresolved V gene, and the others are unexplained. Present in this sample are over 50,000 clones, 80% to 85% of which were seen just once. The ten largest clones take up just under 4% of the sample. Sequences were derived from CD4+ or CD8+ T cells sorted from blood, sampled in a trial of the OX40 agonist ivuxolimab. All receptors derive from an adult with an advanced solid tumor such as melanoma, head and neck, liver or kidney cancer.

The CDR3 here is CASSGYTGGMSNYGYTF. Written as DNA, the CDR3 is TGTGCCAGCTCTGGCTATACAGGGGGCATGTCTAACTATGGCTACACCTTC. The chain is built from TRBV18 and TRBJ1-2; 9 nucleotides agree with TRBD1. CDR1 and CDR2 (germline): KGHSH, LQKENI. Losses at the gene ends were 6 bases for V and 0 bases for J; bases not matched to a gene: 11. The CDR3 length is 17 residues.

The chain couples TRBV6-1 to TRBJ1-2; D is uncertain. The length of the CDR3 is 15 residues. The V end was cut by 2 bases, the J end by 6 bases, with 16 bases between. Germline CDR1 MNHNS, CDR2 SASEGT. The CDR3 loop is CASSEYIQALDGYTF. The CDR3 DNA sequence: TGTGCCAGCAGTGAATACATCCAGGCACTAGATGGCTACACCTTC.

The V and J genes are TRBV28 and TRBJ1-3; no clear D gene. The V gene's germline CDR1 is MDHEN and CDR2 SYDVKM. V was pared by 7 bases and J by 0 bases, with 13 bases between. CDR3 size: 15 residues. The CDR3 loop is CASTPGDYSGNTIYF. DNA of the CDR3: TGTGCCAGCACCCCGGGAGACTACTCTGGAAACACCATATATTTT.

The V call is TRBV7-2, the J call TRBJ1-2; D is ambiguous. V was pared by 5 bases and J by 8 bases, with 21 bases between. CDR3 length: 15 amino acids. CDR1 and CDR2 (germline): SGHTA, FQGNSA. In DNA form, the CDR3 reads TGTGCCAGCAGCCGTCGACCGTTGCGGTCTAAAGGCTACACCTTC. This encodes CASSRRPLRSKGYTF.

This clone is a singleton in its sample. The J gene is TRBJ2-3, the V gene TRBV14, with TRBD1 matching 9 bases. This CDR3 spans 16 amino acids. V trimming: 0 bases; J trimming: 1 base; junction bases outside the gene matches: 2. The germline gives CDR1 SGHDN, CDR2 FVKESK. The DNA of the CDR3 is TGTGCCAGCAGCCAAGACCGGGACAGGGGCACAGATACGCAGTATTTT. This sequence encodes CASSQDRDRGTDTQYF.

This rearrangement joins TRBV2 to TRBJ2-2, with 13 bases that match TRBD2. The junction had 6 bases not matched to a gene; V was cut back by 4 bases and J by 4 bases. This CDR3 spans 17 amino acids. The germline V gene encodes CDR1 SNHLY and CDR2 FYNNEI. The CDR3 sequence: CASSVGLAGVGTGELFF. The CDR3 DNA sequence: TGTGCCAGCAGTGTAGGACTAGCGGGGGTGGGCACCGGGGAGCTGTTTTTT.

This clone was recorded once. The J gene is TRBJ1-1, the V gene TRBV5-1; D might be TRBD1 (6 bases). V lost 4 bases to trimming and J lost 2 bases, with 9 bases between them. CDR3 length: 13 amino acids. Germline assignment: CDR1 SGHRS and CDR2 YFSETQ. DNA of the CDR3: TGCGCCAGCAGCCGGACAGAAAACACTGAAGCTTTCTTT. It yields the protein CASSRTENTEAFF.

The rearrangement links TRBV7-2 to TRBJ2-3, with D perhaps TRBD1 or TRBD2 (5 bases each). V was clipped by 0 bases and J by 6 bases, with 13 bases between them. Germline lookup yields CDR1 SGHTA and CDR2 FQGNSA. The CDR3 sequence is 15 residues long. The DNA of the CDR3 is TGTGCCAGCAGCTTAGCCCGTCTAGCAGGGGATACGCAGTATTTT. As protein: CASSLARLAGDTQYF.

J is TRBJ2-7 and V is TRBV28; D unresolved. The length of the CDR3 is 13 residues. CDR1 MDHEN and CDR2 SYDVKM come from the germline V gene. V was cut by 6 bases and J by 4 bases, with 13 bases left in between. The CDR3 nucleotides read TGTGCCAGCAGGTCCCACGGTTATTACGAGCAGTACTTC. Its translation is CASRSHGYYEQYF.

The chain couples TRBV7-2 to TRBJ2-5; tentatively, D is TRBD2 (5 bases). Germline-derived CDR1 and CDR2 are SGHTA and FQGNSA. This CDR3 region has 14 residues. Trimming cost V 1 base and J 5 bases, with 11 bases left between them. The DNA for the CDR3 is TGTGCCAGCAGCTTAGATCCTAGCCACGAGACCCAGTACTTC. Translating gives CASSLDPSHETQYF. Together with reference TRBV7-2 and TRBJ2-5, the CDR3 gives the full variable domain: GAGVSQSPSNKVTEKGKDVELRCDPISGHTALYWYRQSLGQGLEFLIYFQGNSAPDKSGLPSDRFSAERTGGSVSTLTIQRTQQEDSAVYLCASSLDPSHETQYFGPGTRLLVL.

The CDR3 loop is CASSLTRFGGKYTEAFF. CDR3 coding DNA: TGTGCCAGCAGCTTGACCAGGTTTGGAGGAAAGTACACTGAAGCTTTCTTT. The chain couples TRBV5-4 to TRBJ1-1; no reliable D call. This CDR3 comprises 17 residues. Germline loops: CDR1 SGHNT, CDR2 YYREEE (reference sequence). The V and J ends lost 1 base and 3 bases respectively, with 19 bases between them.

This rearrangement joins TRBV29-1 to TRBJ1-4; maybe TRBD1 (5 bases). Trimming took 6 bases from V and 7 from J, leaving 15 bases between them. Germline V lookup: CDR1 SQVTM, CDR2 ANQGSEA. The CDR3 has 13 amino acids. Here the CDR3 reads CSVSPGTFEKLFF. CDR3 bases: TGCAGCGTCTCTCCCGGGACTTTTGAAAAACTGTTTTTT. The entire variable domain, with the rest obtained from reference TRBV29-1 and TRBJ1-4, is as follows: SAVISQKPSRDICQRGTSLTIQCQVDSQVTMMFWYRQQPGQSLTLIATANQGSEATYESGFVIDKFPISRPNLTFSTLTVSNMSPEDSSIYLCSVSPGTFEKLFFGSGTQLSVL.

The rearrangement links TRBV28 to TRBJ2-5; D not certain. Germline V CDR1 and CDR2: MDHEN, SYDVKM. Trimming took off 6 bases at V and 10 bases at J, with 21 bases between the two ends. The CDR3 extends over 14 amino acids. This CDR3 reads CASRTPGSQRDQYF. The CDR3, as DNA: TGTGCCAGCAGAACCCCCGGGTCCCAAAGGGACCAGTACTTC.

The chain has TRBV21-1 and TRBJ2-1; the tabulated D call, TRBD1, remains unverified against the DNA. TRBV21-1 is a recognized pseudogene. The CDR3 consists of 15 residues. The CDR3 coding sequence is TGTGCCAGCAATAAGACAGGGGACCTCCACAATGAGCAGTTCTTC. Amino acids: CASNKTGDLHNEQFF.

The chain carries TRBV7-3 and TRBJ2-1; TRBD2 agrees at 12 bases. The CDR3 contains 16 residues. The V and J ends lost 5 bases and 9 bases, in that order; junction bases with no gene match: 11. CDR1 is SGHTA, CDR2 FQGTGA, per germline. This chain's CDR3 is CASSTSSGGAQSEQFF. The CDR3, as DNA: TGTGCCAGCAGCACCTCTAGCGGGGGGGCCCAGAGTGAGCAGTTCTTC.

The rearrangement joins TRBV28 to TRBJ2-7; D possibly corresponds to TRBD1 (6 bases). The CDR3 is 14 residues long. Germline CDR1 and CDR2: MDHEN and SYDVKM. Trimming cost V 2 bases and J 10 bases, with 18 bases left between them. The CDR3 region has the DNA TGTGCCAGCAGTTTAGGGGGCCTTGTTTCCGCTCAGTACTTC. This codes for CASSLGGLVSAQYF.

Only one count was recorded for this clone. The chain uses TRBV11-3 and TRBJ2-3; possible D gene TRBD1, 6 bases. Looked up from germline, CDR1 is SGHNT and CDR2 is YENEEA. The CDR3 consists of 14 residues. Trimming shortened V by 1 base and J by 5 bases, and 10 bases separated the two germline ends. CDR3 region: CASSLGLQGDTQYF. The CDR3 DNA reads as TGTGCCAGCAGCTTAGGCCTACAGGGAGATACGCAGTATTTT.

This chain links TRBV20-1 with TRBJ1-2, with D possibly being TRBD1 (5 bases). The CDR3 has 11 residues. Per the germline V gene, CDR1 is DFQATT and CDR2 is SNEGSKA (reference sequence). Trimming stripped 3 bases from V and 10 bases from J, with 12 bases between. CDR3 sequence reads: CSASPGGDYTF. The DNA of the CDR3 is TGCAGTGCTAGTCCAGGAGGGGACTACACCTTC.

The V and J genes are TRBV11-2 and TRBJ1-6; no clear D. This CDR3 comprises 13 residues. Trimming stripped 3 bases from V and 7 bases from J, with 7 bases between. CDR1 is SGHAT, CDR2 FQNNGV, per germline. The CDR3 nucleotides read TGTGCCAGCAGCTTGGGTTGGAATTCACCCCTCCACTTT. This translates into CASSLGWNSPLHF.

The chain uses TRBV7-2 and TRBJ2-3; TRBD2 aligns across 7 bases. V lost 7 bases to trimming and J lost 4 bases; unmatched junction nucleotides: 8. The CDR3 spans 14 residues. The germline CDR1 and CDR2 sequences are SGHTA and FQGNSA. DNA of the CDR3: TGTGCCAGCATCCCCCCGGCGGGGGCAGATACGCAGTATTTT. The encoded protein is CASIPPAGADTQYF. The full variable domain, rest sourced from reference TRBV7-2 and TRBJ2-3, is GAGVSQSPSNKVTEKGKDVELRCDPISGHTALYWYRQSLGQGLEFLIYFQGNSAPDKSGLPSDRFSAERTGGSVSTLTIQRTQQEDSAVYLCASIPPAGADTQYFGPGTRLTVL.

The genes are TRBV7-2 and TRBJ2-5; D not certain. V dropped 1 base and J dropped 2 bases, with 5 bases sitting between them. Germline V gives CDR1 SGHTA, CDR2 FQGNSA. The CDR3 covers 13 residues. CDR3 nucleotides: TGTGCCAGCAGCTTAGTTAAGCAAGAGACCCAGTACTTC. As protein: CASSLVKQETQYF.

The rearrangement joins TRBV28 to TRBJ2-7; tentatively, D is TRBD2 (5 bases). Germline CDR1 MDHEN, CDR2 SYDVKM. The CDR3 loop spans 15 amino acids. V was cut by 2 bases and J by 0 bases, with 11 bases left in between. CDR3 sequence: CASSLAGTRSYEQYF. The CDR3 nucleotides read TGTGCCAGCAGTTTAGCGGGTACCCGCTCCTACGAGCAGTACTTC.

This clone was counted a single time. The chain is built from TRBV5-1 and TRBJ1-4; 7 bases are shared with TRBD1. The CDR3 extends over 15 amino acids. The J segment lost 5 bases and the V segment lost 5 bases, leaving 9 bases of the junction unmatched. CDR1 and CDR2 from the germline V gene are SGHRS and YFSETQ. CDR3 amino acids: CASRTQGTENEKLFF. Here the CDR3 DNA reads TGCGCCAGCAGGACCCAGGGGACAGAGAATGAAAAACTGTTTTTT. Full variable domain (remainder filled in from reference TRBV5-1 and TRBJ1-4): KAGVTQTPRYLIKTRGQQVTLSCSPISGHRSVSWYQQTPGQGLQFLFEYFSETQRNKGNFPGRFSGRQFSNSRSEMNVSTLELGDSALYLCASRTQGTENEKLFFGSGTQLSVL.

This chain links TRBV9 with TRBJ2-5; 11 bases are a match to TRBD2. Trimming removed 4 bases from V and 7 bases from J; junction bases left unmatched: 6. Germline assignment: CDR1 SGDLS and CDR2 YYNGEE. The CDR3 is made up of 14 amino acids. The CDR3 is CASSFSGGAGTQYF. CDR3 DNA sequence: TGTGCCAGCAGCTTTAGCGGGGGGGCTGGGACCCAGTACTTC.

This chain links TRBV2 with TRBJ2-5, with D possibly TRBD2 on 6 matching bases. The CDR3 has 14 amino acids. Germline lookup yields CDR1 SNHLY and CDR2 FYNNEI. Trimming removed 8 bases from V and 2 bases from J, with 15 bases in between. CDR3 nucleotides: TGTGCCAGCCCGGGAGTGGCGGGGCAAGAGACCCAGTACTTC. The encoded protein is CASPGVAGQETQYF.

V and J are TRBV19 and TRBJ2-5, with 7 bases lining up with TRBD2. Germline CDR1 reads LNHDA; CDR2 reads SQIVND (reference sequence). Germline trimming cut 3 bases from V and 3 bases from J; bases unmatched to any gene: 7. The CDR3 contains 15 residues. The CDR3 DNA is TGTGCCAGTAGTATGAACCTGGGAGGGGAAGAGACCCAGTACTTC. It yields the protein CASSMNLGGEETQYF. Combining the CDR3 with reference TRBV19 and TRBJ2-5 gives the whole variable domain DGGITQSPKYLFRKEGQNVTLSCEQNLNHDAMYWYRQDPGQGLRLIYYSQIVNDFQKGDIAEGYSVSREKKESFPLTVTSAQKNPTAFYLCASSMNLGGEETQYFGPGTRLLVL.

In this sample, this clone turned up once. The chain is built from TRBV2 and TRBJ2-3; 7 bases agree with TRBD1. CDR3 length: 19 residues. V dropped 6 bases and J dropped 0; count of bases not matched to a gene: 18. Per germline, CDR1 SNHLY and CDR2 FYNNEI. CDR3: CASRKWGRGLPESTDTQYF. The DNA of the CDR3 is TGTGCCAGCAGAAAATGGGGCAGGGGGTTACCCGAGAGCACAGATACGCAGTATTTT.

The chain recombines TRBV5-1 with TRBJ2-1; the D gene is possibly TRBD1 (7 bases). This CDR3 region has 15 residues. Germline-derived CDR1 and CDR2 are SGHRS and YFSETQ. The V end lost 4 bases, the J end lost 7 bases, and 18 bases lay between the germline ends. The CDR3 is CASSPRQGGPNEQFF. The DNA of the CDR3 is TGCGCCAGCAGCCCTCGGCAGGGGGGCCCAAATGAGCAGTTCTTC.

The V call is TRBV27, the J call TRBJ2-3, with D hard to call. The CDR3 has 12 amino acids. V shed 5 bases and J shed 1 base, with 4 bases lying between them. The V gene's germline CDR1 is MNHEY and CDR2 SMNVEV (reference sequence). The CDR3 loop reads CASSRGTDTQYF. CDR3 coding DNA: TGTGCCAGCAGTAGGGGCACAGATACGCAGTATTTT.